The source of this T cell receptor beta chain is a study of blood T cell repertoires in COVID-19 (dated by TCRdb to 2018 to 2021). Regarding the research as a whole: The collaborator samples originated in the United States, Italy and Spain and spanned the acute and convalescent phases of COVID-19. Where available, HLA class I and class II types were taken from metadata supplied by the sample provider and were not determined by assay-based typing. Nearly every sample came with metadata listing a de-identified subject ID, COVID-19 status, age in years and sex. The samples were drawn from the first 160 participants of the ongoing ImmuneRACE study and from 1,254 subjects provided by 6 global collaborators. The prospective study material was composed of cDNA or gDNA derived from T cells, B-cell-depleted T cells, or PBMCs. The repertoires were released in a freely available public database meant as a resource for research on the immune response to SARS-CoV-2. Subjects who had been exposed to COVID-19, were actively infected with it, or had recovered from it provided the deeply sampled blood TCRbeta repertoires that made up the dataset.

Study-level results and caveats: How much clinical and demographic metadata was included differed by source and by participant, and the metadata was provided uncurated.

TCRbeta CDR3 regions were amplified from genomic DNA using the immunoSEQ Assay, a bias-controlled multiplex PCR. Turning to the authors' computational methods: The number of nucleated cells in each sample was estimated from the amplification of reference gene primers within the assay. Sequence reads were collapsed and filtered to measure the absolute abundance of every unique TCRbeta CDR3 rearrangement. For each sample, productive Simpson clonality was calculated as the square root of Simpson's diversity index across productive rearrangements. TCRdb re-hosts the immuneACCESS table, in-frame sequences only. Its copies lack some clones; in the studies checked, an unresolved V gene accounts for under half of them, and the cause for the rest is not known. The D gene and trimming were derived from the DNA, and the V and J assignments and clone size from that table. The sample has a few hundred thousand clones on record, roughly 80% of them singletons. The leading ten clones occupy more than 9% of the sample.

V is cut by 4 bases and J by 4 bases, and the space between the germline ends is 23 bases. Based on the germline V gene, the CDR1 and CDR2 sequences are SGDLS and YYNGEE. Reading from cysteine to phenylalanine, the CDR3 counts 17 amino acids. Just the 51-base CDR3 DNA is kept, in frame starting at base 1. With respect to this clone: Its antigen remains undetermined. It has no much larger one-base neighbor in the sample; base qualities were not kept.

Each collaborating institution followed its own protocols to collect whole blood in K2EDTA tubes. For TCRbeta analysis, collaborators shipped samples in one of three forms: frozen whole blood, isolated PBMCs, or DNA extracted from either of those sample types. The chain is assembled from TRBV9 and TRBJ2-5; TRBD1 might be the D gene, on 6 matching bases. This clonotype originated in a woman aged 80 or over with acute or convalescent COVID-19. The sequencing sample was made of peripheral blood. The DNA sequence follows: TGTGCCAGCAGCCCGAGCCAATGGGGGCCCCCGGGAGAGACCCAGTACTTC. The resulting protein is CASSPSQWGPPGETQYF.